This T cell receptor (beta chain) was sequenced for a study of T cell responses to AZD1222 COVID-19 vaccine. Study results and caveats: Increases in Spike-specific TCR breadth and depth were seen after two AZD1222 doses. Mostly white British, mostly female donors; authors suggested clonal diversity may be underestimated. Nearly half of spike-specific TCRs reportedly go after variant regions that carry no mutations.

This clone was seen only a few times. Its target is unknown. Measured with immunoSEQ multiplex PCR; TCRdb has only the in-frame clones, and not every one. The table has 150,000 or so clones, 92% seen once. Germline CDR1 and CDR2: MNHGY and SAAAGT. The CDR3 length is 16 residues. V lost 2 bases and J lost 4, with 17 bases in between. The chain couples TRBV6-8 to TRBJ1-2; perhaps TRBD1 as D (5 bases). Sequences were derived from peripheral blood, sampled on day 0 of AZD1222 vaccination. The source of this sequence is an adult in good health. In DNA, the CDR3 is TGTGCCAGCAGTTACCAGGGCCTCGCTCCAATCTATGGCTACACCTTC. This encodes CASSYQGLAPIYGYTF.